This entry is about one T cell receptor (beta chain). Trimming removed 0 bases from V and 6 bases from J; junction bases left unmatched: 4. CDR1 and CDR2 (germline): LGHNA, YNFKEQ. The CDR3 length is 15 residues. These data originate in a study of blood T cell repertoires in COVID-19. Study in general: From the United States, Italy and Spain came samples of acute and convalescent COVID-19. Nucleic acid was either cDNA or gDNA, and it came from T cells, B-cell-depleted T cells, or PBMCs.

Original processing methods: Estimates of nucleated cell counts were drawn from the amplification of reference gene primers. Clones were read by immunoSEQ multiplex PCR, and TCRdb kept only the in-frame ones, dropping some. V and J calls and clone size come straight from that table; D and trimming were deduced from the DNA. The table records about 230,000 clones, roughly 88% of them present only once. The sequencing sample was made of peripheral blood. J is TRBJ2-5 and V is TRBV4-2; 10 bases are shared with TRBD2. The TCR sequence derives from a man between 40 and 49 years old with acute or convalescent COVID-19. CDR3 nucleotides: TGTGCCAGCAGCCAAGATCCTAGCGGGAGTAAGACCCAGTACTTC. Translated, it gives CASSQDPSGSKTQYF.